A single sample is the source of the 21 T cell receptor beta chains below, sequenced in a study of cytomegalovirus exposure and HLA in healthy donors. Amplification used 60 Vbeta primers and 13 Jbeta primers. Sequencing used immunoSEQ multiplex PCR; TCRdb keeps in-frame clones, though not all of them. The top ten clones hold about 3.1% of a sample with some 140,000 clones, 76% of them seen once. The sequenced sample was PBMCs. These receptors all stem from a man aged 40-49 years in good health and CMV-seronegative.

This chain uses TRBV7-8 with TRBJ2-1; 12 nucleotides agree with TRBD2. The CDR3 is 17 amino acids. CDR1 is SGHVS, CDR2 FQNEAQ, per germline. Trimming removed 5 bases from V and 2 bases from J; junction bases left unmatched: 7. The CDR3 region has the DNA TGTGCCAGCAGCACCCGGACTAGCGGGACCGCCTACAATGAGCAGTTCTTC. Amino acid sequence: CASSTRTSGTAYNEQFF.

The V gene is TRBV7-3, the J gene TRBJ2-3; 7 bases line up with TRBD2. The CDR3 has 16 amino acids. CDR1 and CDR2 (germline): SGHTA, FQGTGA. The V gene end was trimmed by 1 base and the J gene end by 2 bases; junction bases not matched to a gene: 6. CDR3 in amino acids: CASSLRASGNTDTQYF. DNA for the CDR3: TGTGCCAGCAGCTTAAGGGCTAGCGGAAACACAGATACGCAGTATTTT.

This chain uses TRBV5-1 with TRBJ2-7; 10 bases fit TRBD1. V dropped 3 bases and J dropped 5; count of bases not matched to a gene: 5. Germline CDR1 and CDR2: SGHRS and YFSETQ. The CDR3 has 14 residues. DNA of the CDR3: TGCGCCAGCAGCTCTCCGGGACAGGGGAACGAGCAGTACTTC. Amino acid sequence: CASSSPGQGNEQYF. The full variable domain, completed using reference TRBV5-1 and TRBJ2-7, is KAGVTQTPRYLIKTRGQQVTLSCSPISGHRSVSWYQQTPGQGLQFLFEYFSETQRNKGNFPGRFSGRQFSNSRSEMNVSTLELGDSALYLCASSSPGQGNEQYFGPGTRLTVT.

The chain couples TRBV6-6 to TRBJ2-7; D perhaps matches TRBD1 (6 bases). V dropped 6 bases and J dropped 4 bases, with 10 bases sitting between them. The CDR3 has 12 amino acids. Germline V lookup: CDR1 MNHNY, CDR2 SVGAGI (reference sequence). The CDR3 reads CASSLRGYEQYF. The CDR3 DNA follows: TGTGCCAGCAGCCTCAGGGGATACGAGCAGTACTTC.

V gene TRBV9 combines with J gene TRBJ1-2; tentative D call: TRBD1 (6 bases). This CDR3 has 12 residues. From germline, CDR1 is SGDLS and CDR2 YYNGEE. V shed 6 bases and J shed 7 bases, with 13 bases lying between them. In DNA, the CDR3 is TGTGCCAGCACCCGGAGAGGGGGTGGCTACACCTTC. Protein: CASTRRGGGYTF.

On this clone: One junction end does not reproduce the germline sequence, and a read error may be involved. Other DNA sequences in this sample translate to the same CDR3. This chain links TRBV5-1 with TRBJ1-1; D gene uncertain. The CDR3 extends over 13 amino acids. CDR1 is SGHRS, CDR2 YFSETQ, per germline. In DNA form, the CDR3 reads TGCGCTAGCAGCTTGTCCAGAGGCGCTGAAGCTTTCTTT. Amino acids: CASSLSRGAEAFF.

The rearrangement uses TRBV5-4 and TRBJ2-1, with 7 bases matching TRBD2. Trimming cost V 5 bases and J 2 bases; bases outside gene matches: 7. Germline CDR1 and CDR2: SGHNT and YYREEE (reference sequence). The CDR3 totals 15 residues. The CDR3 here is CASRVSSGPYNEQFF. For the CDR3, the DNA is TGTGCCAGCAGGGTCTCTAGCGGACCCTACAATGAGCAGTTCTTC.

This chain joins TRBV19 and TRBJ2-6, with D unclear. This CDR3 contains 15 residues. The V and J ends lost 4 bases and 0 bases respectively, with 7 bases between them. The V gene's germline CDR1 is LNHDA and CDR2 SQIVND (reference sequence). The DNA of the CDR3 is TGTGCCAGTAGTACGGTCCACTCTGGGGCCAACGTCCTGACTTTC. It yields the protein CASSTVHSGANVLTF.

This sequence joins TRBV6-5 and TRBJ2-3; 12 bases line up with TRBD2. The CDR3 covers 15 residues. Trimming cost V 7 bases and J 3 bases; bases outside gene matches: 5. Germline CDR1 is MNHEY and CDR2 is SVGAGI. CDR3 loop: CASNPGTSGTDTQYF. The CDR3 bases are TGTGCCAGCAACCCTGGGACTAGCGGGACAGATACGCAGTATTTT.

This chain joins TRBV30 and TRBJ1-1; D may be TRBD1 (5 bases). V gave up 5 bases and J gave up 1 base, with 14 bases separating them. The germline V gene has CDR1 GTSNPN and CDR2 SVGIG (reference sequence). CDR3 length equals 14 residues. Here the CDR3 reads CAWLFGGGNTEAFF. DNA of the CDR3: TGTGCCTGGCTATTTGGGGGGGGGAACACTGAAGCTTTCTTT. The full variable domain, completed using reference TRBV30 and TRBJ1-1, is SQTIHQWPATLVQPVGSPLSLECTVEGTSNPNLYWYRQAAGRGLQLLFYSVGIGQISSEVPQNLSASRPQDRQFILSSKKLLLSDSGFYLCAWLFGGGNTEAFFGQGTRLTVV.

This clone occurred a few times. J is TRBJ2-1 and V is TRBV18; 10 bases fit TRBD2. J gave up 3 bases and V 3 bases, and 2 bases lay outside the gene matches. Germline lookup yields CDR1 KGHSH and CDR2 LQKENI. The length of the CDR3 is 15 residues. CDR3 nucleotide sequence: TGTGCCAGCTCACCCTCTAGCGGGGGCTACAATGAGCAGTTCTTC. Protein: CASSPSSGGYNEQFF.

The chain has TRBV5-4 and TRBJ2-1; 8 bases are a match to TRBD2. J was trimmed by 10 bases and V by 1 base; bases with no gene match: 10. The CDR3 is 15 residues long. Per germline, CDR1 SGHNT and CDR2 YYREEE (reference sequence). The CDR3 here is CASSLRAGGPGEQFF. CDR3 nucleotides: TGTGCCAGCAGCTTGAGGGCGGGGGGCCCGGGAGAGCAGTTCTTC.

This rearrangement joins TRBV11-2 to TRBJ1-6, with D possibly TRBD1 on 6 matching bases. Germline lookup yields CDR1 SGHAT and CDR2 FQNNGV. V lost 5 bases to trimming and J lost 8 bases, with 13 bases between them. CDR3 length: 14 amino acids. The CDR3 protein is CASSQGTPYSPLHF. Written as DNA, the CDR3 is TGTGCCAGCAGCCAGGGGACACCCTATTCACCCCTCCACTTT. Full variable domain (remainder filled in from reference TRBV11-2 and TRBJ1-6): EAGVAQSPRYKIIEKRQSVAFWCNPISGHATLYWYQQILGQGPKLLIQFQNNGVVDDSQLPKDRFSAERLKGVDSTLKIQPAKLEDSAVYLCASSQGTPYSPLHFGNGTRLTVT.

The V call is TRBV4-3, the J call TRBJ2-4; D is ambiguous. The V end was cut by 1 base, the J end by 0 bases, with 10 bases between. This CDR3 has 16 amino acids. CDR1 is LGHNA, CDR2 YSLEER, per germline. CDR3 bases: TGCGCCAGCAGCCAAGCTTTGGAGCTAGCCAAAAACATTCAGTACTTC. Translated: CASSQALELAKNIQYF.

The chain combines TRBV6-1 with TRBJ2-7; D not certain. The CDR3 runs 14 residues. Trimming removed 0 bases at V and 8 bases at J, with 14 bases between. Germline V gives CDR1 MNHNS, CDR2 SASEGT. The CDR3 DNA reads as TGTGCCAGCAGTGAAGCGTTCTCCCGTCTCCAGCAGTACTTC. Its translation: CASSEAFSRLQQYF.

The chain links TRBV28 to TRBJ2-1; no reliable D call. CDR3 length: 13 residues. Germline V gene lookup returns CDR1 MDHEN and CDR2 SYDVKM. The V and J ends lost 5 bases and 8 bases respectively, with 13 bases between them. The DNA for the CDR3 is TGTGCCAGCAGTAGTCGACATTCCGATGAGCAGTTCTTC. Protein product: CASSSRHSDEQFF.

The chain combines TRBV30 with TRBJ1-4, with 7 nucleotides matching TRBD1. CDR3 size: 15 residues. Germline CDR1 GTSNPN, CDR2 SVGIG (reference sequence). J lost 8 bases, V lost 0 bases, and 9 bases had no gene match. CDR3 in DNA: TGTGCCTGGAGTGTACTCAGAGGGGGCAGAGAAAAACTGTTTTTT. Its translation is CAWSVLRGGREKLFF.

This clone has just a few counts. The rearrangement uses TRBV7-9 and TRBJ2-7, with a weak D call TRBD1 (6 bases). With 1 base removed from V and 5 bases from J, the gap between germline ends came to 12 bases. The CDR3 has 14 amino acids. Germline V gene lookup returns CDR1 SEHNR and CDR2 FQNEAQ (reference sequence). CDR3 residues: CASSLGVGANEQYF. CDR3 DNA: TGTGCCAGCAGCTTAGGCGTGGGGGCTAACGAGCAGTACTTC.

CDR3 nucleotides: TGTGCCAGCAGCCCACAACAGGGGGCCCGGGATGAGCAGTTCTTC. Amino acid sequence: CASSPQQGARDEQFF. The chain combines TRBV6-5 with TRBJ2-1; 9 bases align to TRBD1. CDR3 length: 15 residues. V shed 6 bases, J shed 8 bases, and the junction held 11 bases outside the gene matches. Germline CDR1 and CDR2: MNHEY and SVGAGI.

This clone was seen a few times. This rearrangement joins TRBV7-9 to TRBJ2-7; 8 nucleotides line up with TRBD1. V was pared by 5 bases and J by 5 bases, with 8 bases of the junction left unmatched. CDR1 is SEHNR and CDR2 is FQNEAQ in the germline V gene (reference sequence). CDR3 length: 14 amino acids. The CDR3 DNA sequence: TGTGCCAGCAGCGAAGGACAGGGTTTCGACGAGCAGTACTTC. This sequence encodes CASSEGQGFDEQYF. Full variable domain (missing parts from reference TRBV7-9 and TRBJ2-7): DTGVSQNPRHKITKRGQNVTFRCDPISEHNRLYWYRQTLGQGPEFLTYFQNEAQLEKSRLLSDRFSAERPKGSFSTLEIQRTEQGDSAMYLCASSEGQGFDEQYFGPGTRLTVT.

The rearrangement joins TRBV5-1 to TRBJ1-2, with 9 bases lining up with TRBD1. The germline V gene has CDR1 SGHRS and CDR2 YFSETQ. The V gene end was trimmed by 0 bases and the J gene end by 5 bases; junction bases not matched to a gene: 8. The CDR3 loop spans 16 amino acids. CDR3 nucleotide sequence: TGCGCCAGCAGCTTGGATGCGGGACAGGGACAATATGGCTACACCTTC. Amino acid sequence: CASSLDAGQGQYGYTF. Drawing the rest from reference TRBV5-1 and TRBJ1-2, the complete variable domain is KAGVTQTPRYLIKTRGQQVTLSCSPISGHRSVSWYQQTPGQGLQFLFEYFSETQRNKGNFPGRFSGRQFSNSRSEMNVSTLELGDSALYLCASSLDAGQGQYGYTFGSGTRLTVV.